One sample yielded the 17 T cell receptor beta chains listed below, sequenced in a study of shared clonotypes between healthy human individuals. Using immunoSEQ multiplex PCR, the repertoire was profiled, and TCRdb retains in-frame clones only, with some absent. The sample lists roughly 2,000,000 clones; less than 95% were seen once. Terminally differentiated effector memory CD45RA+ cells were excluded by CCR7 positive selection of CD45RO-negative cells. Sample: naive CD8+ T cells sorted from blood. All receptors derive from a young man in good health.

The sample holds one count of this clone. The chain recombines TRBV19 with TRBJ1-3; D gene ambiguous. The CDR3 sequence is 15 residues long. The V end was cut by 7 bases, the J end by 0 bases, with 13 bases between. CDR1 and CDR2 (germline): LNHDA, SQIVND (reference sequence). DNA of the CDR3: TGTGCCAGTACCCTGGTTTGGGACTCTGGAAACACCATATATTTT. Its translation: CASTLVWDSGNTIYF.

The chain joins TRBV5-4 to TRBJ2-3; D remains unclear. V shed 0 bases and J shed 6 bases, with 11 bases lying between them. This CDR3 is 14 amino acids long. Germline lookup yields CDR1 SGHNT and CDR2 YYREEE (reference sequence). CDR3 coding DNA: TGTGCCAGCAGCTTGGAGGGTTCGGTGGATACGCAGTATTTT. Residues: CASSLEGSVDTQYF.

The sample holds one count of this clone. The chain employs TRBV5-6 and TRBJ2-7; 13 bases fit TRBD2. The CDR3 loop spans 14 amino acids. The germline gives CDR1 SGHDT, CDR2 YYEEEE. Trimming took 4 bases from V and 7 from J; bases not matched to a gene: 5. This chain's CDR3 is CASSGEGLAGEQYF. In DNA, the CDR3 is TGTGCCAGCAGCGGGGAGGGACTAGCGGGGGAGCAGTACTTC.

CDR3 coding DNA: TGCGCCAGCAGCCAAGGGGCAGGGGGCTTGTACGAGCAGTACTTC. Translation gives CASSQGAGGLYEQYF. This chain uses TRBV4-1 with TRBJ2-7; 8 nucleotides align to TRBD1. This CDR3 spans 15 amino acids. Germline lookup yields CDR1 MGHRA and CDR2 YSYEKL. With V trimmed by 1 base and J by 4 bases, 6 bases remained unmatched.

V gene TRBV27 combines with J gene TRBJ2-7, with 8 bases identical to TRBD2. The CDR3 runs to 14 residues. Germline assignment: CDR1 MNHEY and CDR2 SMNVEV (reference sequence). Trimming at V came to 2 bases and at J to 6 bases, leaving 6 bases not matched to a gene. CDR3 residues: CASSLPGGRSEQYF. Here the CDR3 DNA reads TGTGCCAGCAGTTTACCGGGGGGGCGCTCCGAGCAGTACTTC.

For this clone: The same CDR3 can be traced to other DNA sequences in this sample. The V and J genes are TRBV9 and TRBJ2-5; D tentatively reads TRBD1 or TRBD2 (6 bases each). The CDR3 covers 15 residues. The V gene's germline CDR1 is SGDLS and CDR2 YYNGEE. V was pared by 0 bases and J by 4 bases, with 13 bases between. The CDR3 DNA reads TGTGCCAGCAGCGTAGAGTGGGGGGCGGGAGAGACCCAGTACTTC. Protein product: CASSVEWGAGETQYF.

This chain joins TRBV4-1 and TRBJ2-1; 9 bases line up with TRBD2. The CDR3 has 16 amino acids. Losses at the gene ends were 1 base for V and 7 bases for J; bases not matched to a gene: 8. The germline V gene encodes CDR1 MGHRA and CDR2 YSYEKL. CDR3 residues: CASSQGGGLARNEQFF. The CDR3 region has the DNA TGCGCCAGCAGCCAAGGAGGGGGACTAGCCAGGAATGAGCAGTTCTTC.

About this clone itself: The same CDR3 arises from other DNA sequences in this sample as well. This chain links TRBV5-1 with TRBJ2-7, with a possible D match to TRBD1 (5 bases). The ends were cut back, 3 bases at V and 1 base at J, with 8 bases in the middle. CDR1 and CDR2 (germline): SGHRS, YFSETQ. The length of the CDR3 is 13 residues. The DNA for the CDR3 is TGCGCCAGCAGCTCAGACAGTTCCTACGAGCAGTACTTC. Its translation: CASSSDSSYEQYF.

The rearrangement uses TRBV29-1 and TRBJ2-1, with unresolved D. The ends were cut back, 6 bases at V and 8 bases at J, with 14 bases in the middle. The CDR3 consists of 12 residues. The germline gives CDR1 SQVTM, CDR2 ANQGSEA. The CDR3 region is CSVIGRSDEQFF. CDR3 coding DNA: TGCAGCGTCATTGGCCGCAGCGATGAGCAGTTCTTC.

A note on this clone: Within the sample, other DNA sequences also encode this same CDR3. The chain joins TRBV5-6 to TRBJ2-7; no firm D call. Per the germline V gene, CDR1 is SGHDT and CDR2 is YYEEEE. This CDR3 has 12 residues. The ends were cut back, 0 bases at V and 6 bases at J, with 7 bases in the middle. The CDR3: CASSLGGLEQYF. DNA for the CDR3: TGTGCCAGCAGCTTGGGGGGTCTCGAGCAGTACTTC.

With regard to this clone: The same CDR3 is also encoded by other DNA sequences in this sample. The chain is built from TRBV7-9 and TRBJ2-5; D is perhaps TRBD1 (5 bases). V gave up 3 bases and J gave up 3 bases, with 8 bases separating them. Germline V gives CDR1 SEHNR, CDR2 FQNEAQ (reference sequence). The CDR3 is 13 amino acids. CDR3 sequence (DNA): TGTGCCAGCAGCTTTCAAGGGGAAGAGACCCAGTACTTC. It translates to CASSFQGEETQYF. The variable domain in full, with the rest retrieved from reference TRBV7-9 and TRBJ2-5, is DTGVSQNPRHKITKRGQNVTFRCDPISEHNRLYWYRQTLGQGPEFLTYFQNEAQLEKSRLLSDRFSAERPKGSFSTLEIQRTEQGDSAMYLCASSFQGEETQYFGPGTRLLVL.

This rearrangement joins TRBV4-1 to TRBJ2-1; TRBD2 aligns across 7 bases. CDR1 and CDR2 (germline): MGHRA, YSYEKL. This CDR3 is built from 16 residues. V trimming: 6 bases; J trimming: 4 bases; junction bases outside the gene matches: 12. This chain's CDR3 is CASSLFERGDYNEQFF. The CDR3 coding sequence is TGCGCCAGCAGTCTATTTGAGCGGGGTGATTACAATGAGCAGTTCTTC.

J is TRBJ2-3 and V is TRBV7-3; D is ambiguous. CDR1 and CDR2 from the germline V gene are SGHTA and FQGTGA. V was trimmed by 3 bases and J by 5 bases, leaving 15 bases between them. The CDR3 spans 15 residues. The CDR3, as DNA: TGTGCCAGCAGCTTGGCCCCCCGGGCCCAAGATACGCAGTATTTT. Translation: CASSLAPRAQDTQYF. Full variable domain (rest looked up from reference TRBV7-3 and TRBJ2-3): GAGVSQTPSNKVTEKGKYVELRCDPISGHTALYWYRQSLGQGPEFLIYFQGTGAADDSGLPNDRFFAVRPEGSVSTLKIQRTERGDSAVYLCASSLAPRAQDTQYFGPGTRLTVL.

A single count supports this clone. V gene TRBV10-3 combines with J gene TRBJ1-4; D is perhaps TRBD1 (5 bases). Trimming stripped 0 bases from V and 5 bases from J, with 19 bases between. CDR1 is ENHRY, CDR2 SYGVKD, per germline. The CDR3 is 18 residues long. CDR3 residues: CAISESYPHGANNEKLFF. Here the CDR3 DNA reads TGTGCCATCAGTGAGTCCTATCCTCACGGGGCAAACAATGAAAAACTGTTTTTT.

J is TRBJ2-3 and V is TRBV5-4; 8 bases align to TRBD2. The J segment lost 4 bases and the V segment lost 5 bases, leaving 9 bases of the junction unmatched. Germline V gene data show CDR1 as SGHNT and CDR2 as YYREEE (reference sequence). This CDR3 contains 15 residues. The CDR3 spells CASRKSGSPPDTQYF. The DNA for the CDR3 is TGTGCCAGCAGGAAGAGCGGGAGCCCCCCAGATACGCAGTATTTT.

This chain uses TRBV12-5 with TRBJ1-4, with 7 bases fitting TRBD1. The germline gives CDR1 LGHNT, CDR2 FRNRAP. Losses at the gene ends were 5 bases for V and 5 bases for J; bases not matched to a gene: 11. The CDR3 is 16 residues long. The DNA for the CDR3 is TGTGCTAGTGGTAACTCCCTTTCGGACAGGAATGAAAAACTGTTTTTT. Translated, it gives CASGNSLSDRNEKLFF. Full variable domain (outside the CDR3, taken from reference TRBV12-5 and TRBJ1-4): DARVTQTPRHKVTEMGQEVTMRCQPILGHNTVFWYRQTMMQGLELLAYFRNRAPLDDSGMPKDRFSAEMPDATLATLKIQPSEPRDSAVYFCASGNSLSDRNEKLFFGSGTQLSVL.

To note about this clone: Other DNA variants within this sample encode the same CDR3. V gene TRBV7-9 combines with J gene TRBJ2-7, with 9 bases identical to TRBD1. The CDR3 sequence is 12 residues long. CDR1 and CDR2 (germline): SEHNR, FQNEAQ (reference sequence). The V segment lost 8 bases and the J segment 2 bases; nucleotides outside the gene matches: 1. The DNA of the CDR3 is TGTGCCAGCCGGGACAGGGCCTACGAGCAGTACTTC. This codes for CASRDRAYEQYF. The full variable domain, its missing parts supplied by reference TRBV7-9 and TRBJ2-7, is DTGVSQNPRHKITKRGQNVTFRCDPISEHNRLYWYRQTLGQGPEFLTYFQNEAQLEKSRLLSDRFSAERPKGSFSTLEIQRTEQGDSAMYLCASRDRAYEQYFGPGTRLTVT.